These 26 T cell receptor beta chains originate from one sample sequenced in a study of T cell responses to AZD1222 COVID-19 vaccine (dated by TCRdb to the early 2020s). Read against the paper, the sample's time point label means: baseline before first vaccination. The library was produced with the immunoSEQ multiplex PCR assay. TCRdb stores this immuneACCESS table with in-frame sequences only. Part of the clones is absent; in the studies checked, under half of the shortfall reflects unresolved V genes, and no reason is known for the rest. This sample lists about 100,000 clones; 80% to 95% were detected once. The top ten clones comprise approximately 1.7% of the sample. The source material was peripheral blood, sampled on day 0 of AZD1222 vaccination. These receptors came from an adult in good health.

This sequence joins TRBV4-1 and TRBJ2-3, with 7 positions matching TRBD2. The CDR3 is made up of 15 amino acids. In germline, CDR1 is MGHRA, CDR2 YSYEKL. The J segment lost 10 bases and the V segment lost 0 bases, leaving 10 bases of the junction unmatched. In DNA, the CDR3 is TGCGCCAGCAGCCAAGAAATAGTGGGCGGGAGAGCGCAGTATTTT. It yields the protein CASSQEIVGGRAQYF.

The chain has TRBV28 and TRBJ1-3; the D is unclear. V lost 3 bases and J 0 bases, leaving 15 bases between the germline ends. The CDR3 is made up of 17 amino acids. Germline lookup yields CDR1 MDHEN and CDR2 SYDVKM. Here the CDR3 reads CASSFRVDRYSGNTIYF. Written as DNA, the CDR3 is TGTGCCAGCAGTTTTCGGGTTGATCGTTACTCTGGAAACACCATATATTTT.

The chain recombines TRBV6-5 with TRBJ1-1; D is unclear. Germline CDR1 reads MNHEY; CDR2 reads SVGAGI. The CDR3 contains 14 residues. Trimming took off 7 bases at V and 4 bases at J, with 16 bases between the two ends. The CDR3 region has the DNA TGTGCCAGCACCGAAGGAAGAGATGGCACTGAAGCTTTCTTT. Protein sequence: CASTEGRDGTEAFF.

The chain joins TRBV12-3 or TRBV12-4 to TRBJ2-1; no reliable D call. The CDR3 extends over 12 amino acids. V dropped 4 bases and J dropped 10 bases, with 11 bases sitting between them. CDR3 sequence (DNA): TGTGCCAGCAGTTCCGAGCTTCGGGAGCAGTTCTTC. Protein product: CASSSELREQFF.

The chain has TRBV28 and TRBJ2-6, with 7 positions matching TRBD1. Germline CDR1 and CDR2: MDHEN and SYDVKM. The CDR3 sequence is 18 residues long. V shed 2 bases and J 0 bases; nucleotides not matched to a gene: 7. CDR3 region: CASSLLRTGGSGANVLTF. CDR3 DNA: TGTGCCAGCAGTTTACTTAGGACAGGTGGCTCTGGGGCCAACGTCCTGACTTTC.

The chain couples TRBV13 to TRBJ1-1; 9 bases align to TRBD1. The CDR3 contains 14 residues. Germline loops: CDR1 PRHDT, CDR2 FYEKMQ (reference sequence). With V trimmed by 5 bases and J by 1 base, 2 bases remained unmatched. CDR3 amino acids: CASSQDRGNTEAFF. The CDR3 region has the DNA TGTGCCAGCAGCCAGGACAGGGGGAACACTGAAGCTTTCTTT.

This clone came up once. V gene TRBV30 combines with J gene TRBJ2-1, with D possibly matching TRBD2 (6 bases). Trimming removed 2 bases at V and 8 bases at J, with 19 bases between. The germline CDR1 and CDR2 sequences are GTSNPN and SVGIG (reference sequence). This CDR3 is 15 amino acids long. The CDR3: CAWSSWREASDEQFF. The CDR3 region has the DNA TGTGCCTGGAGTAGCTGGCGGGAAGCCTCGGATGAGCAGTTCTTC.

This chain connects TRBV6-1 to TRBJ2-2; D remains unclear. V lost 6 bases and J 5 bases, leaving 7 bases between the germline ends. CDR1 is MNHNS, CDR2 SASEGT, per germline. CDR3 length: 12 amino acids. The CDR3: CASSYSTGELFF. In DNA, the CDR3 is TGTGCCAGCAGCTATAGTACCGGGGAGCTGTTTTTT.

The DNA of the CDR3 is TGCGCCAGCAGCTTGAGGGGACAGGGGGCTAATAATTCACCCCTCCACTTT. Residues: CASSLRGQGANNSPLHF. This chain links TRBV5-1 with TRBJ1-6; the match to TRBD1 covers 12 bases. The junction had 4 bases not matched to a gene; V was cut back by 1 base and J by 5 bases. The CDR3 is 17 amino acids. Per germline, CDR1 SGHRS and CDR2 YFSETQ.

V usage is TRBV6-5 and J usage is TRBJ2-3, with 9 bases matching TRBD2. The CDR3 is 16 residues long. Germline assignment: CDR1 MNHEY and CDR2 SVGAGI. V was clipped by 4 bases and J by 4 bases; unmatched bases: 9. The CDR3 spells CASSWGNSGSADTQYF. The CDR3 DNA reads TGTGCCAGCAGTTGGGGGAATAGCGGGAGCGCAGATACGCAGTATTTT.

This clone was detected a few times. The chain has TRBV9 and TRBJ2-6; D is perhaps TRBD2 (6 bases). The V end lost 0 bases, the J end lost 0 bases, and 25 bases lay between the germline ends. The CDR3 has 22 residues. The germline V gene encodes CDR1 SGDLS and CDR2 YYNGEE. The DNA of the CDR3 is TGTGCCAGCAGCGTAGATTCTAGTGGGGCCGGGAGCCCACCCTCTGGGGCCAACGTCCTGACTTTC. Protein sequence: CASSVDSSGAGSPPSGANVLTF.

The chain employs TRBV12-3 or TRBV12-4 and TRBJ1-6; 11 bases are shared with TRBD1. Trimming removed 8 bases from V and 9 bases from J; junction bases left unmatched: 3. The CDR3 loop spans 13 amino acids. The CDR3 coding sequence is TGTGCCAGCGGAGGACAGGGGGCTTCACCCCTCCACTTT. Residues: CASGGQGASPLHF.

The V call is TRBV11-2, the J call TRBJ1-2; no definite D call. Germline V gene data show CDR1 as SGHAT and CDR2 as FQNNGV. Trimming took off 5 bases at V and 8 bases at J, with 12 bases between the two ends. The CDR3 covers 12 residues. CDR3 DNA: TGTGCCAGCAGCCTCGGCAGATCGGGCTACACCTTC. This gives the protein CASSLGRSGYTF.

The chain couples TRBV4-1 to TRBJ1-2, with a weak D call TRBD1 (6 bases). CDR1 and CDR2 from the germline V gene are MGHRA and YSYEKL. V was cut by 3 bases and J by 3 bases, with 26 bases left in between. The CDR3 contains 19 residues. CDR3 in amino acids: CASSQPKGMGGAQHYGYTF. The CDR3 region has the DNA TGCGCCAGCAGCCAGCCTAAGGGGATGGGGGGGGCGCAACACTATGGCTACACCTTC.

The chain joins TRBV27 to TRBJ1-2; D might be TRBD1 (5 bases). The CDR3 is made up of 13 amino acids. V shed 7 bases and J shed 4 bases, with 13 bases lying between them. Germline assignment: CDR1 MNHEY and CDR2 SMNVEV (reference sequence). The CDR3 bases are TGTGCCAGCAAACTAGGGGTGGGCTATGGCTACACCTTC. Its translation: CASKLGVGYGYTF.

V usage is TRBV6-5 and J usage is TRBJ2-7; possibly TRBD1 for D (6 bases). The CDR3 spans 15 residues. CDR1 is MNHEY, CDR2 SVGAGI, per germline. The V and J ends lost 2 bases and 0 bases respectively, with 11 bases between them. CDR3 DNA: TGTGCCAGCAGTTACGACAGGTCCCTCTCCTACGAGCAGTACTTC. Translation: CASSYDRSLSYEQYF.

A single count supports this clone. V usage is TRBV5-1 and J usage is TRBJ1-6, with 9 bases lining up with TRBD1. With V trimmed by 4 bases and J by 7 bases, 6 bases remained unmatched. The CDR3 totals 15 residues. Germline values: CDR1 SGHRS, CDR2 YFSETQ. The CDR3 coding sequence is TGCGCCAGCAGCGGGGGACAGGGAAAAAATTCACCCCTCCACTTT. It is translated as CASSGGQGKNSPLHF.

This clone appeared a single time. The chain has TRBV5-1 and TRBJ2-5; the match to TRBD1 covers 7 bases. The junction had 7 bases not matched to a gene; V was cut back by 4 bases and J by 1 base. The CDR3 spans 15 residues. Germline CDR1 SGHRS, CDR2 YFSETQ. Here the CDR3 reads CASSLLGTAQETQYF. The CDR3 DNA sequence: TGCGCCAGCAGCCTACTAGGGACAGCCCAAGAGACCCAGTACTTC.

The rearrangement joins TRBV27 to TRBJ2-5, with D possibly matching TRBD1 (5 bases). This CDR3 has 13 residues. The V gene lost 6 bases and the J gene lost 4 bases, with 12 bases spanning the gap. Germline CDR1 reads MNHEY; CDR2 reads SMNVEV (reference sequence). This CDR3 reads CASSLFGAETQYF. For the CDR3, the DNA is TGTGCCAGCAGCCTGTTTGGGGCAGAGACCCAGTACTTC.

The chain uses TRBV25-1 and TRBJ2-2; no definite D call. Between the trimmed V and J ends, which lost 3 bases and 2 bases, there was a span of 4 bases. Germline values: CDR1 MGHDK, CDR2 SYGVNS. This CDR3 region has 13 residues. CDR3 region: CASSDSNTGELFF. For the CDR3, the DNA is TGTGCCAGCAGTGATAGCAACACCGGGGAGCTGTTTTTT.

The CDR3 bases are TGTGCCAGCAGCTCGACAGGACTTAGCAATCAGCCCCAGCATTTT. Translated, it gives CASSSTGLSNQPQHF. The chain couples TRBV5-5 to TRBJ1-5, with D possibly being TRBD1 (6 bases). CDR1 is SGHKS and CDR2 is YYEKEE in the germline V gene (reference sequence). Between the trimmed V and J ends, which lost 3 bases and 0 bases, there was a span of 10 bases. This CDR3 has 15 amino acids.

This chain uses TRBV6-5 with TRBJ1-5; D is unclear. V was clipped by 0 bases and J by 0 bases, with 3 bases between them. The CDR3 is 14 residues long. Germline CDR1 is MNHEY and CDR2 is SVGAGI. The CDR3 sequence is CASSYSNSNQPQHF. CDR3 nucleotides: TGTGCCAGCAGTTACTCGAATAGCAATCAGCCCCAGCATTTT.

This chain connects TRBV3-1 (or the pseudogene TRBV3-2) to TRBJ2-3; 7 bases line up with TRBD2. This CDR3 is 14 amino acids long. Germline CDR1 LGHDT, CDR2 YNNKEL (reference sequence). V gave up 11 bases and J gave up 1 base; unmatched junction bases: 9. CDR3 nucleotide sequence: TGTGCCTCAGCCAGCGCGGGGGGCACAGATACGCAGTATTTT. Translation: CASASAGGTDTQYF.

The J gene is TRBJ2-1, the V gene TRBV9, with D hard to call. Trimming shortened V by 2 bases and J by 6 bases, and 18 bases separated the two germline ends. Germline V gene data show CDR1 as SGDLS and CDR2 as YYNGEE. The CDR3 totals 16 residues. Written as DNA, the CDR3 is TGTGCCAGCAGCGTGGAAGACGTCATATCGGGCAATGAGCAGTTCTTC. Encoded protein: CASSVEDVISGNEQFF.

The CDR3 DNA is TGTGCCAGCAGCTCGGGGAAGCGCCAAAGCTCCTACGAGCAGTACTTC. Protein: CASSSGKRQSSYEQYF. V usage is TRBV13 and J usage is TRBJ2-7; TRBD2 might be the D (5 bases). CDR3 length: 16 amino acids. Germline V gene sequence: CDR1 PRHDT, CDR2 FYEKMQ (reference sequence). V was pared by 4 bases and J by 0 bases, with 16 bases between.

The chain employs TRBV6-2 or TRBV6-3 and TRBJ2-5, with 9 bases fitting TRBD2. The CDR3 sequence is 16 residues long. Germline CDR1 MNHEY, CDR2 SVGEGT. The V segment lost 5 bases and the J segment 3 bases; nucleotides outside the gene matches: 10. The CDR3 loop reads CASSPLSGSGEETQYF. CDR3 bases: TGTGCCAGCAGTCCCCTTAGCGGGAGTGGGGAAGAGACCCAGTACTTC.